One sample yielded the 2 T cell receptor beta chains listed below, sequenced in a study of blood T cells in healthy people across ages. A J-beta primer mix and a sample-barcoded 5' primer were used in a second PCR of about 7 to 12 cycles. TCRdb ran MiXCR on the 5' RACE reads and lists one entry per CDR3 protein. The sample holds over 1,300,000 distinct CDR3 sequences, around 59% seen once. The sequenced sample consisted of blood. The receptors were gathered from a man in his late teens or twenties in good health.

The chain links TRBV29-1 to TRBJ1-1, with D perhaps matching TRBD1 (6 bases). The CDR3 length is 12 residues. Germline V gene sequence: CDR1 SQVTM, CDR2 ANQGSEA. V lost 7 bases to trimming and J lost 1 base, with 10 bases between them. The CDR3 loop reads CSALTGNTEAFF. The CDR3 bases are TGCAGCGCCCTGACAGGGAACACTGAAGCTTTCTTT.

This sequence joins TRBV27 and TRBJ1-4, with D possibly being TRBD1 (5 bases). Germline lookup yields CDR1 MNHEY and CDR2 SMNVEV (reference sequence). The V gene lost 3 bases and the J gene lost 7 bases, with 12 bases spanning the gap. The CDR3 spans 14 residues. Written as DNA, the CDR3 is TGTGCCAGCAGTTTCAGGGCCCGGTCTGAAAAACTGTTTTTT. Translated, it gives CASSFRARSEKLFF.